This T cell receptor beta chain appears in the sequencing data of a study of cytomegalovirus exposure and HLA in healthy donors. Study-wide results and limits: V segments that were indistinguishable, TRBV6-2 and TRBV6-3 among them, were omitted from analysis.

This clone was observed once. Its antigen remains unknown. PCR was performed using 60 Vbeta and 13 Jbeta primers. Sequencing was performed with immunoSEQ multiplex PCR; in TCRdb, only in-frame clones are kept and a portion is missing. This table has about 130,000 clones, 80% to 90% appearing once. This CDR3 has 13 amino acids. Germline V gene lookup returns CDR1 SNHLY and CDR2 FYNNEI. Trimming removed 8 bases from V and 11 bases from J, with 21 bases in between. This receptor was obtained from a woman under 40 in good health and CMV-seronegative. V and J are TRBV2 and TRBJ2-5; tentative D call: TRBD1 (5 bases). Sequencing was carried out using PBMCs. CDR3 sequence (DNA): TGTGCCAGCGTGGAAAGGGGTCTTGTTGGGCAGTACTTC. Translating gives CASVERGLVGQYF.